The present T cell receptor (beta chain) was sequenced within a study of beta chain features in type 1 diabetes. The isolated RNA, all of it, was reverse transcribed, so expressed TCRB transcripts were what got sequenced. Method: immunoSEQ multiplex PCR; TCRdb's copy keeps in-frame clones and lacks some. The table has 200,000 to 300,000 clones, 25% to 30% seen once; the top ten hold 3.5% to 4%. Germline V gives CDR1 SGHNT, CDR2 YENEEA. The germline V and J ends were trimmed by 4 bases and 11 bases, with 14 bases remaining between them. CDR3 length equals 12 residues. The rearrangement uses TRBV11-3 and TRBJ1-1; TRBD1 might be the D (5 bases). The sequencing input was central memory CD4+ T cells from blood. This TCR was recovered from a man younger than 40 in good health. CDR3 protein: CASSSNDSPAFF. CDR3 nucleotide sequence: TGTGCCAGCAGCTCAAATGACAGCCCCGCTTTCTTT.